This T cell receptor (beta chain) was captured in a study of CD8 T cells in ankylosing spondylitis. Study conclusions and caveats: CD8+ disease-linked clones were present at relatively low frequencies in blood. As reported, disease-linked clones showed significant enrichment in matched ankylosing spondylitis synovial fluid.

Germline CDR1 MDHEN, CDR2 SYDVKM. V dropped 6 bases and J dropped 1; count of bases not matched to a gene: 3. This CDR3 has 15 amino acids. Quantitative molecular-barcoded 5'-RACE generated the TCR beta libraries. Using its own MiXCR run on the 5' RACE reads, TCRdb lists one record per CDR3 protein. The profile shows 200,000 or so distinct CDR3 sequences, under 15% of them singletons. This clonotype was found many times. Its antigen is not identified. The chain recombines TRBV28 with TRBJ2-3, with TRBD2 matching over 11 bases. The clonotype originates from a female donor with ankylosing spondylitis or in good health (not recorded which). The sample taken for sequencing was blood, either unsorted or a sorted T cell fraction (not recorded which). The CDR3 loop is CASRLLAGGTDTQYF. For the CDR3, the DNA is TGTGCCAGCAGACTACTAGCGGGAGGCACAGATACGCAGTATTTT.